This T cell receptor beta chain is from a study of blood T cell repertoires in COVID-19. Turning to the study itself: COVID-19 samples, acute and convalescent, were from the United States, Italy and Spain.

This table comes from immunoSEQ multiplex PCR, and its TCRdb copy is limited to in-frame clones, with some not included. This table has 200,000 to 300,000 clones, around 90% appearing once. V gave up 4 bases and J gave up 0 bases, with 7 bases separating them. The CDR3 runs to 14 residues. Germline-derived CDR1 and CDR2 are SQVTM and ANQGSEA. Patients from Seattle were sampled longitudinally, starting during active infection. Sequencing was performed on peripheral blood. The rearrangement uses TRBV29-1 and TRBJ2-6; perhaps TRBD2 as D (5 bases). The receptor was derived from a woman aged 55-75 years with COVID-19, enrolled during active disease. The CDR3 sequence is CSVVEDSGANVLTF. The CDR3 region has the DNA TGCAGCGTTGTGGAGGACTCTGGGGCCAACGTCCTGACTTTC.